The next 20 T cell receptor beta chains were all read from a single sample in a study of T and B cells in COVID-19 patients (dated by TCRdb to 2019 to 2021). Genomic DNA extracted from blood, in amounts of about 240-550 ng, served as the starting material for amplifying TRB repertoires. These reads were obtained on an Illumina MiSeq. Multiplex PCR with BIOMED2 TRB-A/B primer pools was used to amplify TRB rearrangements. Clones were called with MiXCR by TCRdb after fastp trimmed the public reads at Q25, and only in-frame beta chains were retained. CDR3 protein sequences are deduplicated, and each keeps its most common genes and DNA. In this sample the table shows 4,000 to 5,500 distinct CDR3 sequences, around a fifth of which occur a single time. The ten largest clones add up to around 10% of the sample. Sequenced: blood. The receptors were sampled from a human donor with active COVID-19.

V is TRBV10-3 and J is TRBJ1-3, with 8 bases aligning to TRBD1. The ends lost 3 bases at V and 0 bases at J; junction bases unmatched: 16. Germline values: CDR1 ENHRY, CDR2 SYGVKD. The CDR3 length is 20 residues. The CDR3, as DNA: TGTGCCATCAGTGAAACGGTACAGGGGGTGAGGTTGGCCTCTGGAAACACCATATATTTT. Translation gives CAISETVQGVRLASGNTIYF.

This clonotype was seen a handful of times. The J gene is TRBJ1-2, the V gene TRBV5-4; 11 nucleotides line up with TRBD1. V dropped 4 bases and J dropped 3; count of bases not matched to a gene: 2. Germline loops: CDR1 SGHNT, CDR2 YYREEE (reference sequence). The CDR3 runs 14 residues. CDR3 in amino acids: CASSRDRGDYGYTF. DNA for the CDR3: TGTGCCAGCAGCCGGGACAGGGGGGACTATGGCTACACCTTC.

The chain has TRBV2 and TRBJ1-2; D remains ambiguous. The CDR3 totals 13 residues. V lost 6 bases and J lost 5, with 13 bases in between. Germline CDR1 SNHLY, CDR2 FYNNEI. The CDR3: CASRLTDGYGYTF. The DNA of the CDR3 is TGTGCCAGCAGATTGACGGACGGATATGGCTACACCTTC. Together with reference TRBV2 and TRBJ1-2, the CDR3 gives the full variable domain: EPEVTQTPSHQVTQMGQEVILRCVPISNHLYFYWYRQILGQKVEFLVSFYNNEISEKSEIFDDQFSVERPDGSNFTLKIRSTKLEDSAMYFCASRLTDGYGYTFGSGTRLTVV.

In its sample, this clonotype is medium-sized. CDR3 coding DNA: TGTGCCAGCAGCCCAGAAATACGTAGTTCACCCCTCCACTTT. The encoded protein is CASSPEIRSSPLHF. The rearrangement links TRBV5-4 to TRBJ1-6; D unresolved. This CDR3 spans 14 amino acids. The V gene's germline CDR1 is SGHNT and CDR2 YYREEE (reference sequence). Trimming removed 4 bases from V and 9 bases from J, with 14 bases in between.

This clonotype has a single count. A much larger clone is a single base away; this may be a read error. The chain joins TRBV7-9 to TRBJ2-3; D might be TRBD1 or TRBD2, each matching 5 bases. This CDR3 has 14 amino acids. Germline V CDR1 and CDR2: SEHNR, FQNEAQ (reference sequence). The CDR3 DNA reads TGTGCCATCAGCCCCGGGACGGTCACAGATACGCAGTATTTT. Its translation is CAISPGTVTDTQYF.

This chain's CDR3 is CSARDPSGRASEQYF. CDR3 coding DNA: TGCAGTGCTAGAGATCCTAGCGGGAGGGCCTCCGAGCAGTACTTC. The chain combines TRBV20-1 with TRBJ2-7, with 12 bases fitting TRBD2. There are 15 residues in the CDR3. CDR1 and CDR2 (germline): DFQATT, SNEGSKA (reference sequence). J was trimmed by 6 bases and V by 0 bases; bases with no gene match: 6.

A word on this clonotype: A much larger clonotype is one base distant, so this may be a read error. The chain recombines TRBV6-2 or TRBV6-3 with TRBJ2-1; TRBD2 matches at 7 bases. Germline assignment: CDR1 MNHEY and CDR2 SVGEGT. This CDR3 spans 15 amino acids. The DNA of the CDR3 is TGTGCCAGCAATTACGGGGGGACCCTGGCGGGGGAGCAGTTCTTC. Translated: CASNYGGTLAGEQFF.

This chain uses TRBV19 with TRBJ2-7, with 13 positions matching TRBD2. The CDR3 extends over 17 amino acids. CDR1 and CDR2 from the germline V gene are LNHDA and SQIVND (reference sequence). J gave up 2 bases and V 5 bases, and 9 bases lay outside the gene matches. The CDR3, as DNA: TGTGCCAGTAGTGCGGGGGCCGGGACTAGCGGGACCTACGAGCAGTACTTC. This sequence encodes CASSAGAGTSGTYEQYF. Full variable domain (outside the CDR3, taken from reference TRBV19 and TRBJ2-7): DGGITQSPKYLFRKEGQNVTLSCEQNLNHDAMYWYRQDPGQGLRLIYYSQIVNDFQKGDIAEGYSVSREKKESFPLTVTSAQKNPTAFYLCASSAGAGTSGTYEQYFGPGTRLTVT.

Relative to its sample, this clonotype is medium-sized (0.01 to 0.1%). The V call is TRBV5-5, the J call TRBJ2-7; D remains unclear. CDR3 length: 12 amino acids. From germline, CDR1 is SGHKS and CDR2 YYEKEE (reference sequence). The V end was cut by 4 bases, the J end by 6 bases, with 11 bases between. The CDR3: CASSKASLEQYF. CDR3 in DNA: TGTGCCAGCAGCAAGGCCTCACTCGAGCAGTACTTC.

This rearrangement joins TRBV5-1 to TRBJ1-6, with 7 nucleotides matching TRBD1. There are 16 residues in the CDR3. J was trimmed by 10 bases and V by 2 bases; bases with no gene match: 12. Germline V gene data show CDR1 as SGHRS and CDR2 as YFSETQ. The CDR3 DNA is TGCGCCAGCAGCTTCGAATCAGGGGGATCATCGTCACCCCTCCACTTT. Translation: CASSFESGGSSSPLHF.

This clonotype is medium-sized within its sample. The chain couples TRBV6-5 to TRBJ2-7; the D gene is possibly TRBD2 (7 bases). This CDR3 is built from 12 residues. V lost 6 bases and J 12 bases, leaving 18 bases between the germline ends. Germline V CDR1 and CDR2: MNHEY, SVGAGI. CDR3 sequence (DNA): TGTGCCAGCAGCCAAGGGGGGGGGAAGACGTACTTC. It encodes CASSQGGGKTYF.

This rearrangement joins TRBV12-3 or TRBV12-4 to TRBJ2-2; D gene unclear. The CDR3 is made up of 14 amino acids. V was pared by 6 bases and J by 2 bases, with 10 bases between. CDR3 in amino acids: CASRSELNTGELFF. In DNA, the CDR3 is TGTGCCAGCAGGAGCGAATTAAACACCGGGGAGCTGTTTTTT.

The J gene is TRBJ1-2, the V gene TRBV7-2; possible D gene TRBD1, 6 bases. The CDR3 contains 13 residues. V dropped 3 bases and J dropped 8 bases, with 13 bases sitting between them. Germline-derived CDR1 and CDR2 are SGHTA and FQGNSA. CDR3 in DNA: TGTGCCAGCAGCTTGTCTTCCGGGACAGGCTACACCTTC. Its protein product is CASSLSSGTGYTF.

The chain links TRBV20-1 to TRBJ2-3; D gene ambiguous. This CDR3 has 14 residues. Trimming pared 6 bases from V and 2 bases from J, leaving 15 bases between. Germline-derived CDR1 and CDR2 are DFQATT and SNEGSKA (reference sequence). CDR3 coding DNA: TGCAGTGCAATAGGTGTTATTTACACAGATACGCAGTATTTT. This encodes CSAIGVIYTDTQYF.

Sample share makes this clonotype medium-sized (0.01 to 0.1%). The gene calls are TRBV5-1 and TRBJ2-7; D gene unclear. Between the trimmed V and J ends, which lost 4 bases and 3 bases, there was a span of 5 bases. The CDR3 runs 11 residues. Germline CDR1 reads SGHRS; CDR2 reads YFSETQ. CDR3 protein: CASSGYYEQYF. For the CDR3, the DNA is TGCGCCAGCAGCGGGTACTACGAGCAGTACTTC. The full variable domain, in which reference TRBV5-1 and TRBJ2-7 provide the parts outside the CDR3, is KAGVTQTPRYLIKTRGQQVTLSCSPISGHRSVSWYQQTPGQGLQFLFEYFSETQRNKGNFPGRFSGRQFSNSRSEMNVSTLELGDSALYLCASSGYYEQYFGPGTRLTVT.

This clonotype has only a few counts. The V call is TRBV7-9, the J call TRBJ2-7; the match to TRBD1 covers 9 bases. CDR3 size: 15 residues. The junction had 6 bases not matched to a gene; V was cut back by 5 bases and J by 1 base. The V gene's germline CDR1 is SEHNR and CDR2 FQNEAQ (reference sequence). The CDR3, as DNA: TGTGCCAGCAGCCACAGGGGGCCGAGTTCCTACGAGCAGTACTTC. It translates to CASSHRGPSSYEQYF. Full variable domain (remainder filled in from reference TRBV7-9 and TRBJ2-7): DTGVSQNPRHKITKRGQNVTFRCDPISEHNRLYWYRQTLGQGPEFLTYFQNEAQLEKSRLLSDRFSAERPKGSFSTLEIQRTEQGDSAMYLCASSHRGPSSYEQYFGPGTRLTVT.

Within the sample, this clonotype is medium-sized (0.01 to 0.1%). This chain uses TRBV6-2 or TRBV6-3 with TRBJ2-5, with 8 nucleotides matching TRBD1. Germline V gives CDR1 MNHEY, CDR2 SVGEGT. This CDR3 has 13 residues. Trimming took 8 bases from V and 4 from J; bases not matched to a gene: 6. The chain's CDR3 is CASWTGMSETQYF. The CDR3, as DNA: TGTGCCAGCTGGACAGGGATGTCAGAGACCCAGTACTTC.

Judged by abundance, this clonotype is medium-sized. V gene TRBV6-5 combines with J gene TRBJ2-7; 7 bases map to TRBD2. Germline CDR1 and CDR2: MNHEY and SVGAGI. This CDR3 contains 15 residues. The junction had 7 bases not matched to a gene; V was cut back by 3 bases and J by 2 bases. The CDR3 region is CASSYPGTKAYEQYF. CDR3 DNA sequence: TGTGCCAGCAGTTATCCCGGGACTAAAGCCTACGAGCAGTACTTC.

This chain uses TRBV6-5 with TRBJ2-3; 12 bases line up with TRBD2. Germline V lookup: CDR1 MNHEY, CDR2 SVGAGI. V gave up 2 bases and J gave up 0 bases; unmatched junction bases: 0. CDR3 length: 16 residues. CDR3 DNA sequence: TGTGCCAGCAGTTACGGGACTAGCGGGAGCACAGATACGCAGTATTTT. Translated, it gives CASSYGTSGSTDTQYF.

By its share, this clonotype is medium-sized (0.01 to 0.1%). This sequence joins TRBV6-5 and TRBJ1-5, with D maybe TRBD1 (5 bases). The CDR3 is 13 amino acids. The germline V gene has CDR1 MNHEY and CDR2 SVGAGI. Trimming removed 7 bases from V and 4 bases from J, with 11 bases in between. Here the CDR3 reads CASKRQTNQPQHF. DNA for the CDR3: TGTGCCAGCAAGCGACAGACGAATCAGCCCCAGCATTTT.